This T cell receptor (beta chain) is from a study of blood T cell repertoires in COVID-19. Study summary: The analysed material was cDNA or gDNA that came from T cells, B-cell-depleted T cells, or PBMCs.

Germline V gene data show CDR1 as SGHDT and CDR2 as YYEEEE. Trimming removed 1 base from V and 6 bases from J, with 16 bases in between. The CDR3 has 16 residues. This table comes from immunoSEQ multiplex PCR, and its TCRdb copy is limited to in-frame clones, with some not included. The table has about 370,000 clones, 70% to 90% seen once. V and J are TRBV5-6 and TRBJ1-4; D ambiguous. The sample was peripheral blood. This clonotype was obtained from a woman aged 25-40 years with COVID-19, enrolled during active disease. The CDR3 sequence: CASSLSEGRFHEKLFF. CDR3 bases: TGTGCCAGCAGCTTGTCGGAGGGCCGGTTTCATGAAAAACTGTTTTTT.